In its sample, the clone carrying this T cell receptor (beta chain) was seen many times. The sample is drawn from a study of T cells after yellow fever vaccination. The CDR3 has 14 amino acids. Trimming stripped 4 bases from V and 0 bases from J, with 7 bases between. In germline, CDR1 is SGDLS, CDR2 YYNGEE. UMIs were added to TCR cDNA along with a universal primer site when it was made by 5'RACE template switching. TCRdb re-analysed the 5' RACE reads in MiXCR, keeping a single row per CDR3 protein. This table holds tens of thousands of distinct CDR3 sequences, approximately 6.5% found once. The chain recombines TRBV9 with TRBJ1-4, with no clear D. The origin of this receptor is a man between 18 and 35 years old who received the YFV17D yellow fever vaccine. The sequencing used CD8+ T cells sorted from PBMCs, collected 4 to 6 days after the first yellow fever vaccination. The CDR3 DNA reads as TGTGCCAGCAGCCCGGGAGCAACTAATGAAAAACTGTTTTTT. Its translation is CASSPGATNEKLFF. Together with reference TRBV9 and TRBJ1-4, the CDR3 gives the full variable domain: DSGVTQTPKHLITATGQRVTLRCSPRSGDLSVYWYQQSLDQGLQFLIQYYNGEERAKGNILERFSAQQFPDLHSELNLSSLELGDSALYFCASSPGATNEKLFFGSGTQLSVL.